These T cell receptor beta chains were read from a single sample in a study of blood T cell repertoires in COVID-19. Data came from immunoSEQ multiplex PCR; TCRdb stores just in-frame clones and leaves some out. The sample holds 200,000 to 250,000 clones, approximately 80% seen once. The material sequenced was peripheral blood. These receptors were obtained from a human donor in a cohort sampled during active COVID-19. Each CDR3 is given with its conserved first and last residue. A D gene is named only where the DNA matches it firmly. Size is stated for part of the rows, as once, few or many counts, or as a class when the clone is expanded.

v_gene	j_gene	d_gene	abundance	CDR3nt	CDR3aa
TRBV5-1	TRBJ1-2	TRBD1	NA	TGCGCCAGCAATGATTATCGACAGGGGGATGATGGCTACACCTTC	CASNDYRQGDDGYTF
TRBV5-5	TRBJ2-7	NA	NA	TGTGCCAGCAGCCCTATCTCCTACGAGCAGTACTTC	CASSPISYEQYF
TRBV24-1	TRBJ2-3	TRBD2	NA	TGTGCCACCCAACCCGGGACTAGCGGGAGCACAGATACGCAGTATTTT	CATQPGTSGSTDTQYF
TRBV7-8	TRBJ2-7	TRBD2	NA	TGTGCCAGCAGCTTCTCTCTAGCGGGAGGTCCCCGCGAGCAGTACTTC	CASSFSLAGGPREQYF
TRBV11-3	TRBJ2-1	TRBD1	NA	TGTGCCAGCAGCCGGGACAGCCGGAATGAGCAGTTCTTC	CASSRDSRNEQFF
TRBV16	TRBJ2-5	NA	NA	TGTGCCAGCAGCCCCTTGGGACAAGGCCAAGAGACCCAGTACTTC	CASSPLGQGQETQYF
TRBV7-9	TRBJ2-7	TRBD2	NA	TGTGCCAGCAGCTTATCCCCGGGACTAGCCTCCTACGAGCAGTACTTC	CASSLSPGLASYEQYF
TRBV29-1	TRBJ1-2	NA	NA	TGCAGCGGCGTACAGGGCGGTTTGAATGGCTACACCTTC	CSGVQGGLNGYTF
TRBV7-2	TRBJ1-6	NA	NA	TGTGCCAGCAGCTTAGGATGGACAGAGAGTTCACCCCTCCACTTT	CASSLGWTESSPLHF
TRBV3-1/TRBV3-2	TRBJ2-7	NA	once	TGTGCCAGCACCACAGGGTCCTACGAGCAGTACTTC	CASTTGSYEQYF
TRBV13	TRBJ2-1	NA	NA	TGTGCCAGCAGCTTACTGGGGCTTGGAAATGAGCAGTTCTTC	CASSLLGLGNEQFF
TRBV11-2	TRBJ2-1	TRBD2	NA	TGTGCCAGCAGCATGACTAGCGAGCCCGACAGTGAGCAGTTCTTC	CASSMTSEPDSEQFF
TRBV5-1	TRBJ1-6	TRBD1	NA	TGCGCCAGCAGCTTAGTAGGGACAGGGGGCATTTCACCCCTCCACTTT	CASSLVGTGGISPLHF
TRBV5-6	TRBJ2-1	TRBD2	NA	TGTGCCAGTAAGGGACTAGCGGGCCCAGCAGGCGACAATGAGCAGTTCTTC	CASKGLAGPAGDNEQFF
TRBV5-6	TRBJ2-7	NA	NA	TGTGCCAGCAACCTAGGACTGGCCTACGAGCAGTACTTC	CASNLGLAYEQYF
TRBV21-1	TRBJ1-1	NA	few	TGTGCCGGGGACCGGGACAGTGAAGCTTTCTTT	CAGDRDSEAFF
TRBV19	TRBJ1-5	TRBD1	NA	TGTGCCAGTAGTGCTACAGGGGGCCATCAGCCCCAGCATTTT	CASSATGGHQPQHF
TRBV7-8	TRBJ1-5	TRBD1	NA	TGTGCCAGCAGCTTGGACAGGGGGCTAGGTGAGCCCCAGCATTTT	CASSLDRGLGEPQHF
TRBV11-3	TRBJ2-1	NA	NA	TGTGCCAGCACCCCCGGCGGGAACTACAATGAGCAGTTCTTC	CASTPGGNYNEQFF
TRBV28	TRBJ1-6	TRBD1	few	TGTGCCAGCGGACAGGGGGAGAACTCACCCCTCCACTTT	CASGQGENSPLHF
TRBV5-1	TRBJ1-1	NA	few	TGCGCCAGCAGCCCCTCCGGGGGTGGTGACACTGAAGCTTTCTTT	CASSPSGGGDTEAFF
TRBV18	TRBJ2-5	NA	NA	TGTGCCAGCTCACCAGGACGGGAGATTGCCCAGTACTTC	CASSPGREIAQYF
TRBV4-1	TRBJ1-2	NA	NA	TGCGCCAGCAGCCTCAGCCCAGGGGTAGCCTATGGCTACACCTTC	CASSLSPGVAYGYTF
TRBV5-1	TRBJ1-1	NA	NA	TGCGCCAGCAATGGAGGATACATGAACACTGAAGCTTTCTTT	CASNGGYMNTEAFF
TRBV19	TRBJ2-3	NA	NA	TGTGCCAGTAGTCGCTATAGCCCCTCGGGGACAGATACGCAGTATTTT	CASSRYSPSGTDTQYF
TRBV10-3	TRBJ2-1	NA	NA	TGTGCCATCAGTGAGCTAGACTCGAGCTCCTACAATGAGCAGTTCTTC	CAISELDSSSYNEQFF
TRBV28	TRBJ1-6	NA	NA	TGTGCCAGCAGTTTTGGACAGAATAATTCACCCCTCCACTTT	CASSFGQNNSPLHF
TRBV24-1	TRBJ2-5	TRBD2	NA	TGTGCCACCAGTGATGAGCGGGGGGCCGGAGAGACCCAGTACTTC	CATSDERGAGETQYF
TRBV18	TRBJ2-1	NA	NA	TGTGCCAGCTCCCCCATTCCACAGATAATAAACAATGAGCAGTTCTTC	CASSPIPQIINNEQFF
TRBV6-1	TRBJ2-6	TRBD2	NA	TGTGCCAGCAGTGCCTCTAGCGGGGGGAGCTCTGGGGCCAACGTCCTGACTTTC	CASSASSGGSSGANVLTF
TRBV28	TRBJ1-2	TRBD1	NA	TGTGCCAGCAGCGGGTTAAACAGGGGAGGCTATGGCTACACCTTC	CASSGLNRGGYGYTF
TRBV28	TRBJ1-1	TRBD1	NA	TGTGCCACAACAGGGGGTTCGGACACTGAAGCTTTCTTT	CATTGGSDTEAFF
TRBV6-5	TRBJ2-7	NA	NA	TGTGCCAGCCTAAACGACAGGACCTACGAGCAGTACTTC	CASLNDRTYEQYF
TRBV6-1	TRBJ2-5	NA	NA	TGTGCCAGCAGTGACCGGGTCTCCCAAGAGACCCAGTACTTC	CASSDRVSQETQYF
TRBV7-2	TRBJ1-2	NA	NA	TGTGCCAGCAGCCCCTCGACAACGGCCCCCTCCTATGGCTACACCTTC	CASSPSTTAPSYGYTF
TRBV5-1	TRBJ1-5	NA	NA	TGCGCCAGCAGCTTGACAGGATTCAATCAGCCCCAGCATTTT	CASSLTGFNQPQHF
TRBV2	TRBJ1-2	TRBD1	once	TGTGCCAGCAGTTTTGGACAGGGGGAATATGGCTACACCTTC	CASSFGQGEYGYTF
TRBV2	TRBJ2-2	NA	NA	TGTGCCAGCAGTGAGGTTTTGAGTGCCGGGGAGCTGTTTTTT	CASSEVLSAGELFF
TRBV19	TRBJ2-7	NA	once	TGTGCCAGTAGTCCCCTCCGGGTCGGTGACGAGCAGTACTTC	CASSPLRVGDEQYF
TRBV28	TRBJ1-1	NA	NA	TGTGCCAGCAGTTTATCTCCGGGGATGGGTCTCGCTGAAGCTTTCTTT	CASSLSPGMGLAEAFF
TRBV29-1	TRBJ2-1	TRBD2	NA	TGCAGCGTTGAAGGCGGGGGTATGGACAATGAGCAGTTCTTC	CSVEGGGMDNEQFF
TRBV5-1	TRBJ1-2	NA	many	TGCGCCAGCAGCCAAGAACAGGGATCCCATGGCTACACCTTC	CASSQEQGSHGYTF
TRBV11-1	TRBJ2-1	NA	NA	TGTGCCAGCAGCTTAGGGTCGGAGAGAGAGCAGTTCTTC	CASSLGSEREQFF
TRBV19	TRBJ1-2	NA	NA	TGTGCCACCGCGGCGCCTAACTATGGCTACACCTTC	CATAAPNYGYTF
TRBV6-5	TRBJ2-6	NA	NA	TGTGCCAGCAGTTACGGAGTCTCTGGGGCCAACGTCCTGACTTTC	CASSYGVSGANVLTF
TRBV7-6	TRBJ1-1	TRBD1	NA	TGTGCCAGCAGCCCCGGGACAGGGGGCTTGGACACTGAAGCTTTCTTT	CASSPGTGGLDTEAFF
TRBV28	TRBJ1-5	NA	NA	TGTGCCAGCAGTCCTCCTAACTCAAATCAGCCCCAGCATTTT	CASSPPNSNQPQHF
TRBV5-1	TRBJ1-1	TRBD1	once	TGCGCCAGCAGCTTGGACAGGGGTTGGGGAATGAACACTGAAGCTTTCTTT	CASSLDRGWGMNTEAFF